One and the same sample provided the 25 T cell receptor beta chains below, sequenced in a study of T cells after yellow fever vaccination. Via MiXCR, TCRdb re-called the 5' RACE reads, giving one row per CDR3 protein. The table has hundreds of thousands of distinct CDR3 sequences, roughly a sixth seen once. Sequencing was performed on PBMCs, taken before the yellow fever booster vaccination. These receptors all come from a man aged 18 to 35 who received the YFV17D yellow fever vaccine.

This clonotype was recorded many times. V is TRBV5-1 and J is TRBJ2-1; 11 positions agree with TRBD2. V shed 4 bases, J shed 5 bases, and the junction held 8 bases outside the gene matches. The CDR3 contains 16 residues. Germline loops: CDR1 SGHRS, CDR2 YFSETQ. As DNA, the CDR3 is TGCGCCAGCAGCCGATCACTAGCGGGGGCCCACAATGAGCAGTTCTTC. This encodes CASSRSLAGAHNEQFF.

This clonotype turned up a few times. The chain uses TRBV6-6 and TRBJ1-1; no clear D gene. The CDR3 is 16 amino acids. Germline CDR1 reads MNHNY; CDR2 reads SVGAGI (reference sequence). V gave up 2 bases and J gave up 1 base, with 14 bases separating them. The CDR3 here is CASSYLKGVENTEAFF. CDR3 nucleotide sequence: TGTGCCAGCAGTTACCTAAAGGGCGTCGAGAACACTGAAGCTTTCTTT.

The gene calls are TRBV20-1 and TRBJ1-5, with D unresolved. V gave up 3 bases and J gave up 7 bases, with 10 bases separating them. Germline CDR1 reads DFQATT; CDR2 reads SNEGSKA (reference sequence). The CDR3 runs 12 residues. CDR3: CSASYPGQPQHF. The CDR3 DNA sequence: TGCAGTGCTAGCTATCCGGGGCAGCCCCAGCATTTT.

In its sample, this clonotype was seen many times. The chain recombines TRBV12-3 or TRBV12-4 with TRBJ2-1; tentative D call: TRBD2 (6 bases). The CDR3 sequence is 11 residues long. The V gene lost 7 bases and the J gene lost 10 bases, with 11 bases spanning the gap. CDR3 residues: CASTPGVEQFF. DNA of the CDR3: TGTGCCAGCACCCCGGGAGTGGAGCAGTTCTTC.

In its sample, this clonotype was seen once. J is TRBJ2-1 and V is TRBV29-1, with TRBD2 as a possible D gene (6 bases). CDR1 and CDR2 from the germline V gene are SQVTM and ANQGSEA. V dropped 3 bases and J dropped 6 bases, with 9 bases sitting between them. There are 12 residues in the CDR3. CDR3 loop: CSVDLGGNEQFF. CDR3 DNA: TGCAGCGTTGACCTGGGGGGCAATGAGCAGTTCTTC.

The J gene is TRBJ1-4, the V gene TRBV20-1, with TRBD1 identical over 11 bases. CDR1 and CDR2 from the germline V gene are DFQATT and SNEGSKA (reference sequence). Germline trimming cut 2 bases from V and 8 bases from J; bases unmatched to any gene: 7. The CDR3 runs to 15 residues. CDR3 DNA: TGCAGTGCTAGAAAGCCGGGACAGGGGGGAGAAAAACTGTTTTTT. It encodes CSARKPGQGGEKLFF.

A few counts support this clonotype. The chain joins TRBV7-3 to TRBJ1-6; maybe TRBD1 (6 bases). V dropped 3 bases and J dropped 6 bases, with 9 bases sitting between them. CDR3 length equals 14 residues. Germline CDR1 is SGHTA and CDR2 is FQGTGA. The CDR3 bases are TGTGCCAGCAGCTTGGACAGAACTAATTCACCCCTCCACTTT. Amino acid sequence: CASSLDRTNSPLHF. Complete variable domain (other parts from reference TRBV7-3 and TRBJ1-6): GAGVSQTPSNKVTEKGKYVELRCDPISGHTALYWYRQSLGQGPEFLIYFQGTGAADDSGLPNDRFFAVRPEGSVSTLKIQRTERGDSAVYLCASSLDRTNSPLHFGNGTRLTVT.

CDR3 bases: TGTGCCAGCAGCCGGGACACGAGGCTCCCCTACGAGCAGTACTTC. This sequence encodes CASSRDTRLPYEQYF. The chain recombines TRBV3-1 with TRBJ2-7, with D tentatively TRBD1 (6 bases). The CDR3 length is 15 residues. Germline V lookup: CDR1 LGHDT, CDR2 YNNKEL (reference sequence). Trimming cost V 4 bases and J 2 bases, with 15 bases left between them.

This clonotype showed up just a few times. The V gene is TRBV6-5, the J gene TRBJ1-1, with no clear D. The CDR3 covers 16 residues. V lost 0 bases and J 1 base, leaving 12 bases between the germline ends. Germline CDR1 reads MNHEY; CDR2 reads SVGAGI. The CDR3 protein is CASSYSGAIQNTEAFF. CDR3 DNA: TGTGCCAGCAGTTACTCGGGTGCCATCCAGAACACTGAAGCTTTCTTT.

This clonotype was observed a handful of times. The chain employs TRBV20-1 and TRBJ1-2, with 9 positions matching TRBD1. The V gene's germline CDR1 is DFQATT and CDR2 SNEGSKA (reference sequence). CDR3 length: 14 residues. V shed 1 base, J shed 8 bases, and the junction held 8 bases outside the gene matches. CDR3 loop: CSARAGTGTGGYTF. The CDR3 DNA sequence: TGCAGTGCTAGAGCCGGGACAGGGACTGGAGGCTACACCTTC.

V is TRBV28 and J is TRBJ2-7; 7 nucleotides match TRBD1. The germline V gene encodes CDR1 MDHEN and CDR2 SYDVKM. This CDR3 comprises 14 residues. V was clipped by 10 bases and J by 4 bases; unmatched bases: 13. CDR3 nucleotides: TGTGCCACTCAGACAGGGCTAACGGTATACGAGCAGTACTTC. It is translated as CATQTGLTVYEQYF.

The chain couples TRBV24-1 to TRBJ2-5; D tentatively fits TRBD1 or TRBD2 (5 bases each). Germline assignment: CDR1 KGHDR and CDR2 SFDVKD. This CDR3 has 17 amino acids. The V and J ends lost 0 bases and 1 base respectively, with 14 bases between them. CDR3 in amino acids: CATSDLLDKGPQETQYF. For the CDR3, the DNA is TGTGCCACCAGTGATTTGCTTGACAAGGGACCCCAAGAGACCCAGTACTTC.

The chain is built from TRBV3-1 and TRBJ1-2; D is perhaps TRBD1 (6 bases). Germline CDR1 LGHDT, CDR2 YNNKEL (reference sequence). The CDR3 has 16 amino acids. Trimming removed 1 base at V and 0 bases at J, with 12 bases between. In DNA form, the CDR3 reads TGTGCCAGCAGCCAAGCGTCGGGGGGCACTAACTATGGCTACACCTTC. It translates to CASSQASGGTNYGYTF.

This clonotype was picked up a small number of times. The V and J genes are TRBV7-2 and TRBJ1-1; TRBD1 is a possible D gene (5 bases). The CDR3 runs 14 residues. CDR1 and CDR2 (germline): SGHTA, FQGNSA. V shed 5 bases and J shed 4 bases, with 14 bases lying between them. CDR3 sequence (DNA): TGTGCCAGCAGCGCGGGACGGTCCGTCACTGAAGCTTTCTTT. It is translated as CASSAGRSVTEAFF.

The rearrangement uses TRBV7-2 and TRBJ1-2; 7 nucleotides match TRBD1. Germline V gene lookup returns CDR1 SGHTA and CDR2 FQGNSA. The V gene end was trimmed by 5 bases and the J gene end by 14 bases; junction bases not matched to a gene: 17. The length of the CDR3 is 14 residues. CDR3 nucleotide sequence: TGTGCCAGCAGCCCAACCGCCAGACAGGGCTGGGGTACCTTC. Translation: CASSPTARQGWGTF.

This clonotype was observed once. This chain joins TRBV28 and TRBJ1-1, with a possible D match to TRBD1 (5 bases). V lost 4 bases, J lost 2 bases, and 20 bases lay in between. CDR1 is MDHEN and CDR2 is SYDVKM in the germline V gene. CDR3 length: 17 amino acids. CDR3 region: CASSWLRGGVINTEAFF. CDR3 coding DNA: TGTGCCAGCAGTTGGTTGAGGGGCGGCGTTATTAACACTGAAGCTTTCTTT.

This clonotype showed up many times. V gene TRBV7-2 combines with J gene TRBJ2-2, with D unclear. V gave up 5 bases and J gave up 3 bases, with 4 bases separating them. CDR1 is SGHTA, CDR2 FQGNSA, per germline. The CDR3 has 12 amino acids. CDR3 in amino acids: CASSTYTGELFF. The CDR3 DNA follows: TGTGCCAGCAGCACATACACCGGGGAGCTGTTTTTT. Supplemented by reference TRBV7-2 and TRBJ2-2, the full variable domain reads GAGVSQSPSNKVTEKGKDVELRCDPISGHTALYWYRQSLGQGLEFLIYFQGNSAPDKSGLPSDRFSAERTGGSVSTLTIQRTQQEDSAVYLCASSTYTGELFFGEGSRLTVL.

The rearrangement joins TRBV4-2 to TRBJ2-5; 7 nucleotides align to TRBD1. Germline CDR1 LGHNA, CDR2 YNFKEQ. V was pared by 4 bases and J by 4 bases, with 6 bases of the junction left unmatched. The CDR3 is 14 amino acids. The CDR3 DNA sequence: TGTGCCAGCAGCCCTACGACAGGGAGAGAGACCCAGTACTTC. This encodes CASSPTTGRETQYF.

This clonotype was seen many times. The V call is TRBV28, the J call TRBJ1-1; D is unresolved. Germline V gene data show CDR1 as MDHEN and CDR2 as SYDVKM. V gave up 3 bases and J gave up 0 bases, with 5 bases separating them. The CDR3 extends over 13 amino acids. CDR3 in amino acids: CASSLNLNTEAFF. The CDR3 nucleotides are TGTGCCAGCAGTTTGAACCTGAACACTGAAGCTTTCTTT.

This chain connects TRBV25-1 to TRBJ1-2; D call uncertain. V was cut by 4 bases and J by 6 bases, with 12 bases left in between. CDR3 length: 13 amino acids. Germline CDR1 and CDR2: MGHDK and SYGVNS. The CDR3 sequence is CASSALNTHGYTF. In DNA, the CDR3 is TGTGCCAGCAGTGCCCTTAACACTCATGGCTACACCTTC.

The CDR3 DNA reads as TGCAGTGCTAGAGGACTAGCGGGGGCAGGGCAGTACTTC. Residues: CSARGLAGAGQYF. V is TRBV20-1 and J is TRBJ2-7; 12 bases fit TRBD2. The CDR3 sequence is 13 residues long. The V segment lost 1 base and the J segment 9 bases; nucleotides outside the gene matches: 4. From germline, CDR1 is DFQATT and CDR2 SNEGSKA (reference sequence).

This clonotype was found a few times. Here the CDR3 reads CASSFGTVYEQYF. The CDR3 DNA is TGCGCCAGCAGTTTTGGGACAGTATACGAGCAGTACTTC. V gene TRBV5-1 combines with J gene TRBJ2-7; 7 positions agree with TRBD1. This CDR3 comprises 13 residues. The V and J ends lost 5 bases and 4 bases, in that order; junction bases with no gene match: 6. Per the germline V gene, CDR1 is SGHRS and CDR2 is YFSETQ.

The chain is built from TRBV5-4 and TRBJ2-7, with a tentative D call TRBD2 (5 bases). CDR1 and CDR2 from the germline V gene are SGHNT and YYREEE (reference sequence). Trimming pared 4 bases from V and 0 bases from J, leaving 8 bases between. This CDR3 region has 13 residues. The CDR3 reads CASSGESSYEQYF. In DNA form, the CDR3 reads TGTGCCAGCAGCGGGGAGAGCTCCTACGAGCAGTACTTC.

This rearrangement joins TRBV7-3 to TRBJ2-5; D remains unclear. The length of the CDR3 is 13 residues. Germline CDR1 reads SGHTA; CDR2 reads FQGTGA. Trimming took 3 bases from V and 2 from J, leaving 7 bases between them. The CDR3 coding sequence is TGTGCCAGCAGCTTCAGGAGACAAGAGACCCAGTACTTC. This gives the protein CASSFRRQETQYF.

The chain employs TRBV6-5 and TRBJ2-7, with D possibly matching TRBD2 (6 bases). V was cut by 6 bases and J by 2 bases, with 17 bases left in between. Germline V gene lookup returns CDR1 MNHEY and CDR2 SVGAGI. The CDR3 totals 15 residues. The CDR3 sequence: CASRSQLAATYEQYV. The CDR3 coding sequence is TGTGCCAGCAGGAGTCAATTAGCGGCGACCTACGAGCAGTACGTC.